Listed below are T cell receptor beta chains from one sample, sequenced in a study of immune cell composition in non-small cell lung cancer. TCRdb's table, derived via immunoSEQ multiplex PCR, lists solely in-frame clones and lacks some. The sample shows 15,000 or so clones, about two thirds of them seen only once. Sequenced input: lung tumor tissue. These TCRs come from a human donor with non-small cell lung cancer. Both conserved end residues are part of each CDR3. The D gene is left open where the match is weak. Where a row states a size, it is once, few, many or the class of an expanded clone; other rows omit it.

d_call,j_call,clone_size,v_call,cdr3_aa,cdr3_nt
TRBD1,TRBJ2-1,-,TRBV19,CASSLRDRFNNEQFF,TGTGCCAGTAGTCTCCGGGACAGGTTCAACAATGAGCAGTTCTTC
TRBD1,TRBJ1-5,-,TRBV18,CASSRTQGVANQPQHF,TGTGCCAGCTCACGTACACAGGGGGTCGCGAATCAGCCCCAGCATTTT
TRBD2,TRBJ2-7,-,TRBV29-1,CSVGKRGGSYEQYF,TGCAGCGTTGGAAAGCGGGGGGGATCCTACGAGCAGTACTTC
-,TRBJ2-5,-,TRBV21-1,CASSKGRTEKETQYF,TGTGCCAGCAGCAAAGGCCGGACAGAGAAAGAGACCCAGTACTTC
TRBD2,TRBJ2-1,once,TRBV11-3,CASSFGGTSGGNEQFF,TGTGCCAGCAGCTTTGGGGGGACTAGCGGGGGCAATGAGCAGTTCTTC
-,TRBJ2-1,-,TRBV7-6,CASSLGPPGTSYNEQFF,TGTGCCAGCAGCTTAGGCCCACCGGGGACATCCTACAATGAGCAGTTCTTC
TRBD1,TRBJ2-1,-,TRBV19,CASSSPPGQGGNEQFF,TGTGCCAGTAGCTCCCCCCCGGGACAGGGGGGCAATGAGCAGTTCTTC
-,TRBJ1-1,few,TRBV9,CASSVYRDTEAFF,TGTGCCAGCAGCGTTTACAGGGACACTGAAGCTTTCTTT
TRBD1,TRBJ1-2,-,TRBV19,CASSQGAPYGYTF,TGTGCCAGTAGCCAGGGGGCTCCCTATGGCTACACCTTC
TRBD1,TRBJ1-2,once,TRBV7-2,CASSFSGTGDYGYTF,TGTGCCAGCAGCTTTTCCGGGACAGGCGACTATGGCTACACCTTC
-,TRBJ1-6,-,TRBV19,CASTPGQQGYSYNSPLHF,TGTGCCAGTACCCCAGGACAACAGGGCTACTCCTATAATTCACCCCTCCACTTT
-,TRBJ1-5,-,TRBV2,CASSELQVLSSNQPQHF,TGTGCCAGCAGTGAATTACAGGTCCTTTCTAGCAATCAGCCCCAGCATTTT
-,TRBJ1-2,-,TRBV6-1,CASQGPYGYTF,TGTGCCAGCCAGGGGCCCTATGGCTACACCTTC
-,TRBJ2-7,-,TRBV30,CAWSPLRGYYYEQYF,TGTGCCTGGAGTCCACTTCGGGGTTACTATTACGAGCAGTACTTC
-,TRBJ2-5,-,TRBV29-1,CSAAGNQETQYF,TGCAGCGCAGCAGGGAACCAAGAGACCCAGTACTTC
-,TRBJ1-2,few,TRBV7-2,CASSLDIESGGYTF,TGTGCCAGCAGCCTCGACATAGAGTCAGGTGGCTACACCTTC
TRBD1,TRBJ1-2,-,TRBV6-6,CASSWGQTVIYYGYTF,TGTGCCAGCAGCTGGGGACAGACCGTTATTTACTATGGCTACACCTTC
-,TRBJ1-1,-,TRBV7-9,CASSLEGPRVGAFF,TGTGCCAGCAGCTTAGAAGGCCCCCGGGTTGGGGCTTTCTTT
-,TRBJ2-7,-,TRBV11-2,CASTLSYEQYF,TGTGCCAGCACCCTATCCTACGAGCAGTACTTC
TRBD2,TRBJ2-3,-,TRBV5-1,CASSPGLAGPDTQYF,TGCGCCAGCAGCCCTGGACTAGCGGGGCCAGATACGCAGTATTTT
-,TRBJ2-6,once,TRBV5-1,CASSPTSGANVLTF,TGCGCCAGCAGCCCTACCTCTGGGGCCAACGTCCTGACTTTC
-,TRBJ2-5,-,TRBV4-1,CASSQGRTGQETQYF,TGCGCCAGCAGCCAAGGGAGAACAGGGCAAGAGACCCAGTACTTC
-,TRBJ1-5,once,TRBV7-2,CASSSSPYQPQHF,TGTGCCAGCAGCTCTAGCCCTTATCAGCCCCAGCATTTT
TRBD1,TRBJ1-5,few,TRBV5-6,CASSLWDRPTLQHF,TGTGCCAGCAGCTTATGGGACAGGCCTACGCTCCAGCATTTT
TRBD1,TRBJ1-4,-,TRBV10-3,CAISETDREGEKLFF,TGTGCCATCAGTGAGACGGACAGGGAAGGTGAAAAACTGTTTTTT
-,TRBJ2-7,-,TRBV18,CASSPPGRLASYEQYF,TGTGCCAGCTCACCCCCAGGCAGGCTAGCCTCCTACGAGCAGTACTTC
TRBD2,TRBJ2-5,few,TRBV9,CASSPAVPRTSGGEETQYF,TGTGCCAGCAGCCCAGCCGTCCCCCGGACTAGCGGGGGGGAAGAGACCCAGTACTTC
-,TRBJ1-1,-,TRBV18,CASSPRGSQGMNTEAFF,TGTGCCAGCTCACCAAGGGGCTCCCAGGGGATGAACACTGAAGCTTTCTTT
TRBD1,TRBJ1-6,few,TRBV29-1,CSAGQGDDSPLHF,TGCAGCGCTGGACAGGGTGACGACTCACCCCTCCACTTT
TRBD2,TRBJ2-5,-,TRBV10-2,CASSGTSVGETQYF,TGCGCCAGCAGCGGGACTAGCGTCGGGGAGACCCAGTACTTC
-,TRBJ2-7,-,TRBV6-6,CASSYSHTTYEQYF,TGTGCCAGCAGTTACTCTCATACAACCTACGAGCAGTACTTC
TRBD2,TRBJ2-7,few,TRBV5-1,CASSQPALSGGWSYEQYF,TGCGCCAGCAGCCAGCCCGCCCTTAGCGGGGGCTGGTCTTACGAGCAGTACTTC
-,TRBJ2-5,-,TRBV4-3,CASSQRYQETQYF,TGCGCCAGCAGTCAGAGGTACCAAGAGACCCAGTACTTC
-,TRBJ2-7,-,TRBV7-6,CASSLEGAYEQYF,TGTGCCAGCAGCTTGGAAGGGGCCTACGAGCAGTACTTC
TRBD1,TRBJ1-2,few,TRBV5-6,CASSFALDRDF,TGTGCCAGCAGCTTCGCTCTAGACAGGGACTTC
-,TRBJ2-5,few,TRBV2,CASVMGTRQETQYF,TGTGCCAGCGTAATGGGGACACGACAAGAGACCCAGTACTTC
TRBD2,TRBJ2-4,-,TRBV19,CASSIEGGGAKNIQYF,TGTGCCAGTAGTATAGAGGGCGGGGGAGCCAAAAACATTCAGTACTTC
-,TRBJ1-2,-,TRBV4-1,CASSQDAHRANHGYTF,TGCGCCAGCAGCCAAGATGCCCACAGGGCCAATCATGGCTACACCTTC
TRBD1,TRBJ1-1,-,TRBV4-1,CASSQVDRQNTEAFF,TGCGCCAGCAGCCAAGTGGACAGGCAGAACACTGAAGCTTTCTTT
-,TRBJ2-2,once,TRBV10-3,CAISVAEGGELFF,TGTGCCATCAGTGTGGCGGAGGGCGGGGAGCTGTTTTTT
-,TRBJ2-3,-,TRBV5-1,CASSWTSTDTQYF,TGCGCCAGCAGCTGGACTAGCACAGATACGCAGTATTTT
TRBD2,TRBJ2-3,few,TRBV7-2,CASSPAVAGGTTDTQYF,TGTGCCAGCAGCCCAGCGGTGGCGGGGGGGACTACAGATACGCAGTATTTT
-,TRBJ2-5,-,TRBV7-7,CASGIGGPQETQYF,TGTGCTAGCGGCATCGGGGGGCCCCAAGAGACCCAGTACTTC
TRBD1,TRBJ2-3,-,TRBV6-1,CASRTGGAGDTQYF,TGTGCCAGCAGGACAGGGGGCGCAGGGGATACGCAGTATTTT
-,TRBJ1-2,-,TRBV6-4,CASRPSGGYGYTF,TGTGCCAGCAGGCCCTCGGGAGGGTATGGCTACACCTTC
TRBD1,TRBJ1-2,-,TRBV5-1,CASSSTGSNYGYTF,TGCGCCAGCAGCTCGACAGGGTCTAACTATGGCTACACCTTC